A selection of T cell receptor beta chains follows, all from one sample in a study of blood T cell repertoires in COVID-19. Repertoires were generated with immunoSEQ multiplex PCR, while TCRdb's copy carries only in-frame clones and drops some. Of 150,000 to 200,000 clones in the sample, about 91% were seen once. Material for sequencing was peripheral blood. The receptors were sampled from a woman in her 30s with acute or convalescent COVID-19. CDR3s leave out the opening cysteine and the closing phenylalanine or tryptophan. Fields, in order: V gene, CDR3 protein.

V: TRBV9; CDR3: ASSVDLGGYT
V: TRBV27; CDR3: ASSLKILAGGPNPGELF
V: TRBV6-1; CDR3: ASTRDGSSYEQY
V: TRBV11-2; CDR3: ASSLVGHQGNEQF
V: TRBV18; CDR3: ASSPPFGQSNNEQF
V: TRBV2; CDR3: ATGLAAQDTQY
V: TRBV5-1; CDR3: ASSLWGVSEQF
V: TRBV5-6; CDR3: ASSGGAYTDTQY
V: TRBV19; CDR3: ASAGRGTDTQY
V: TRBV10-1; CDR3: ASSEVRERNEQF
V: TRBV12-3/TRBV12-4; CDR3: ASSWGTGIPLH
V: TRBV19; CDR3: ASSRQGGVSYNEQF
V: TRBV2; CDR3: ASRYREEDEQY
V: TRBV6-1; CDR3: ASSETGANTGELF
V: TRBV27; CDR3: ASNRRVKLLKPGGIQY
V: TRBV28; CDR3: ASSLFGGSTDTQY
V: TRBV15; CDR3: ATSLQGAYIPSEQY
V: TRBV5-4; CDR3: ASTPGHPSGPQQDTQY
V: TRBV7-9; CDR3: ASSTLLVDEQY
V: TRBV6-2/TRBV6-3; CDR3: ASSSSLTSWASYEQY
V: TRBV6-5; CDR3: AATQGGGRQPQH
V: TRBV28; CDR3: ASRGTGGLSYNSPLH
V: TRBV23-1; CDR3: ASTPIDRANTEAF
V: TRBV2; CDR3: ASSAVVLTDTQY
V: TRBV21-1; CDR3: ASSKVVGTSGRAPSYEQY
V: TRBV20-1; CDR3: SASLAGSSGANVLT
V: TRBV20-1; CDR3: SASFGTSGYEQY
V: TRBV2; CDR3: ASRKVASGFNEQF
V: TRBV5-6; CDR3: ASSCDEQF
V: TRBV28; CDR3: ASSFDGSARAF
V: TRBV7-8; CDR3: ASSPVGRGPYEQY
V: TRBV13; CDR3: ASSPPLAGYEQY
V: TRBV6-1; CDR3: ASSEKGAGANVLT
V: TRBV3-1/TRBV3-2; CDR3: ASSITSSTDTQY
V: TRBV6-5; CDR3: ATSRLGKPDTQY
V: TRBV2; CDR3: ASGGWTSGSGEQF
V: TRBV29-1; CDR3: SVVVAKAEAF
V: TRBV29-1; CDR3: SVEFGLETQY
V: TRBV30; CDR3: AWGNRRGNTGELF
V: TRBV6-5; CDR3: ASEAGAKNIQY
V: TRBV11-2; CDR3: ASSFGTGSYNEQF
V: TRBV3-1/TRBV3-2; CDR3: ASNRGGSSYEQY